This T cell receptor beta chain is from a study of control samples from healthy donors and cancer patients. Generated by immunoSEQ multiplex PCR, the TCRdb table keeps only in-frame clones and is missing some. Altogether 95,000 to 100,000 clones are present, approximately 82% being singletons, with the ten largest covering 1.5% to 2.5%. The CDR3 contains 13 residues. V was pared by 0 bases and J by 5 bases, with 4 bases between. Germline CDR1 is MRHNA and CDR2 is SNTAGT. This clonotype was obtained from a man aged 55 to 70 in good health. This chain links TRBV6-4 with TRBJ2-2; D gene ambiguous. Sequencing was done on a sample of blood. As DNA, the CDR3 is TGTGCCAGCAGTGACTCAGGGACCGGGGAGCTGTTTTTT. Translating gives CASSDSGTGELFF.